What follows are 25 T cell receptor beta chains derived from one specimen sequenced in a study of cytomegalovirus exposure and HLA in healthy donors. Only in-frame clones appear in the TCRdb table, and some are missing; sequencing was by immunoSEQ multiplex PCR. The sample lists tens of thousands of clones; 90% to 95% were seen once. Material for sequencing was PBMCs. The receptor source for this set is a woman between 18 and 30 years old in good health and CMV-seropositive.

J is TRBJ1-2 and V is TRBV28, with 7 bases that match TRBD1. J was trimmed by 3 bases and V by 6 bases; bases with no gene match: 7. Germline V gene data show CDR1 as MDHEN and CDR2 as SYDVKM. The CDR3 consists of 14 residues. CDR3 amino acids: CASSMSRGYYGYTF. The CDR3 DNA reads as TGTGCCAGCAGCATGAGCAGGGGGTACTATGGCTACACCTTC.

This clone was seen a few times. The rearrangement links TRBV7-9 to TRBJ2-1, with 9 bases that match TRBD2. Germline V gene sequence: CDR1 SEHNR, CDR2 FQNEAQ (reference sequence). The CDR3 extends over 17 amino acids. Trimming cost V 2 bases and J 4 bases; bases outside gene matches: 9. The CDR3 DNA reads TGTGCCAGCAGCTTACCCTTAGCGGGAGCGCAGTACAATGAGCAGTTCTTC. It codes for CASSLPLAGAQYNEQFF.

In DNA, the CDR3 is TGTGCCAGCAGCTTAGTGGGGACAGGGAACACTGAAGCTTTCTTT. Its protein is CASSLVGTGNTEAFF. V usage is TRBV7-9 and J usage is TRBJ1-1; TRBD1 matches 8 bases. The CDR3 length is 15 residues. Per the germline V gene, CDR1 is SEHNR and CDR2 is FQNEAQ (reference sequence). V shed 1 base and J 1 base; nucleotides not matched to a gene: 2.

V usage is TRBV4-1 and J usage is TRBJ2-7; 7 bases fit TRBD1. CDR1 and CDR2 (germline): MGHRA, YSYEKL. J was trimmed by 0 bases and V by 0 bases; bases with no gene match: 5. The CDR3 runs 16 residues. CDR3 nucleotides: TGCGCCAGCAGCCAAGAAACAGGGGAGAACTCCTACGAGCAGTACTTC. Amino acids: CASSQETGENSYEQYF.

The chain employs TRBV30 and TRBJ1-2; a possible D gene is TRBD1 (5 bases). The CDR3 is made up of 13 amino acids. Germline CDR1 GTSNPN, CDR2 SVGIG (reference sequence). Between the trimmed V and J ends, which lost 4 bases and 3 bases, there was a span of 12 bases. The CDR3 DNA reads TGTGCCTGGAAGCGGGAAGGGGACTATGGCTACACCTTC. Residues: CAWKREGDYGYTF.

Here the CDR3 reads CATKPRGRQTEAFF. CDR3 sequence (DNA): TGTGCCACCAAACCCCGAGGGAGGCAGACTGAAGCTTTCTTT. The chain has TRBV6-1 and TRBJ1-1; no firm D call. From germline, CDR1 is MNHNS and CDR2 SASEGT. This CDR3 has 14 amino acids. Trimming stripped 10 bases from V and 5 bases from J, with 20 bases between.

V usage is TRBV11-2 and J usage is TRBJ2-1, with TRBD1 identical over 7 bases. V lost 0 bases to trimming and J lost 0 bases; unmatched junction nucleotides: 11. Looked up from germline, CDR1 is SGHAT and CDR2 is FQNNGV. The CDR3 covers 19 residues. This chain's CDR3 is CASSLEGPRQGSSYNEQFF. As DNA, the CDR3 is TGTGCCAGCAGCTTAGAGGGGCCCCGACAGGGAAGCTCCTACAATGAGCAGTTCTTC.

The chain carries TRBV5-6 and TRBJ1-4, with TRBD1 matching over 8 bases. CDR1 is SGHDT and CDR2 is YYEEEE in the germline V gene. Trimming at V came to 4 bases and at J to 8 bases, leaving 19 bases not matched to a gene. This CDR3 region has 18 residues. The CDR3 loop is CASSAGLIGQGVGEKLFF. The DNA of the CDR3 is TGTGCCAGCAGCGCTGGACTGATTGGACAGGGAGTAGGAGAAAAACTGTTTTTT. Full variable domain (remainder filled in from reference TRBV5-6 and TRBJ1-4): DAGVTQSPTHLIKTRGQQVTLRCSPKSGHDTVSWYQQALGQGPQFIFQYYEEEERQRGNFPDRFSGHQFPNYSSELNVNALLLGDSALYLCASSAGLIGQGVGEKLFFGSGTQLSVL.

On this clone: A read error may produce the germline difference seen at one junction end. The rearrangement joins TRBV6-5 to TRBJ2-3; D gene unclear. CDR3 size: 15 residues. CDR1 is MNHEY, CDR2 SVGAGI, per germline. The CDR3 sequence is CASSDSLTGTDTQYF. CDR3 nucleotides: TGTGCCAGCAGTGACTCACTAACCGGCACAGATACGCAGTATTTT.

The V and J genes are TRBV18 and TRBJ1-2; D is uncertain. The CDR3 runs to 14 residues. V lost 2 bases, J lost 2 bases, and 9 bases lay in between. Per germline, CDR1 KGHSH and CDR2 LQKENI. The CDR3 sequence is CASSPADKNYGYTF. In nucleotides, the CDR3 is TGTGCCAGCTCACCAGCTGACAAGAACTATGGCTACACCTTC.

The chain links TRBV7-4 to TRBJ2-5, with 13 positions matching TRBD2. Losses at the gene ends were 5 bases for V and 4 bases for J; bases not matched to a gene: 13. Germline loops: CDR1 SGHVT, CDR2 SQSDAQ. The CDR3 sequence is 18 residues long. CDR3 residues: CASSDTGTSGTSGETQYF. The DNA for the CDR3 is TGTGCCAGCAGCGATACCGGGACTAGCGGGACGTCTGGAGAGACCCAGTACTTC.

The rearrangement joins TRBV6-5 to TRBJ2-4, with D maybe TRBD1 (5 bases). The CDR3 loop spans 11 amino acids. Trimming removed 8 bases at V and 6 bases at J, with 8 bases between. Germline assignment: CDR1 MNHEY and CDR2 SVGAGI. CDR3 amino acids: CASGQSNIQYF. The CDR3 bases are TGTGCCAGCGGACAATCAAACATTCAGTACTTC.

This chain uses TRBV5-6 with TRBJ2-1; D is possibly TRBD2 (5 bases). Between the trimmed V and J ends, which lost 4 bases and 5 bases, there was a span of 22 bases. The CDR3 spans 17 residues. Germline V gene lookup returns CDR1 SGHDT and CDR2 YYEEEE. In DNA form, the CDR3 reads TGTGCCAGCAGCCGGAAAGTTGGCAGGAGGATCCACAATGAGCAGTTCTTC. The encoded protein is CASSRKVGRRIHNEQFF.

The rearrangement links TRBV6-1 to TRBJ2-2; D is possibly TRBD1 (6 bases). V was clipped by 3 bases and J by 2 bases, with 13 bases between them. The CDR3 spans 16 residues. Germline CDR1 reads MNHNS; CDR2 reads SASEGT. CDR3 bases: TGTGCCAGCAGTGACGTCCGGGACACTAACACCGGGGAGCTGTTTTTT. This encodes CASSDVRDTNTGELFF.

This chain joins TRBV7-9 and TRBJ2-7, with D possibly being TRBD2 (5 bases). The CDR3 consists of 16 residues. From germline, CDR1 is SEHNR and CDR2 FQNEAQ (reference sequence). V shed 2 bases and J shed 7 bases, with 21 bases lying between them. Here the CDR3 reads CASSLPKDSALLEQYF. Written as DNA, the CDR3 is TGTGCCAGCAGCTTACCTAAGGACTCCGCCTTGTTGGAGCAGTACTTC. Combining the CDR3 with reference TRBV7-9 and TRBJ2-7 gives the whole variable domain DTGVSQNPRHKITKRGQNVTFRCDPISEHNRLYWYRQTLGQGPEFLTYFQNEAQLEKSRLLSDRFSAERPKGSFSTLEIQRTEQGDSAMYLCASSLPKDSALLEQYFGPGTRLTVT.

This CDR3 reads CASSGDRGLDGYTF. Here the CDR3 DNA reads TGTGCCAGCAGTGGAGACAGGGGTTTGGATGGCTACACCTTC. The chain recombines TRBV6-1 with TRBJ1-2; 8 nucleotides agree with TRBD1. This CDR3 has 14 amino acids. Per germline, CDR1 MNHNS and CDR2 SASEGT. J gave up 6 bases and V 4 bases, and 7 bases lay outside the gene matches.

This clone was seen a single time. This chain connects TRBV7-8 to TRBJ2-6; D unresolved. Looked up from germline, CDR1 is SGHVS and CDR2 is FQNEAQ. This CDR3 region has 14 residues. Trimming removed 2 bases at V and 2 bases at J, with 4 bases between. DNA for the CDR3: TGTGCCAGCAGCTTAATAGCTGGGGCCAACGTCCTGACTTTC. Translating it yields CASSLIAGANVLTF.

The rearrangement uses TRBV9 and TRBJ1-3, with D tentatively TRBD1 (5 bases). Per the germline V gene, CDR1 is SGDLS and CDR2 is YYNGEE. Trimming left V 2 bases short and J 1 base short, with 7 bases between. The CDR3 totals 14 residues. The CDR3 spells CASSVDTSGNTIYF. The CDR3 nucleotides read TGTGCCAGCAGCGTGGACACATCTGGAAACACCATATATTTT.

The V call is TRBV7-2, the J call TRBJ2-3, with a possible D match to TRBD1 (5 bases). Germline values: CDR1 SGHTA, CDR2 FQGNSA. The CDR3 runs to 14 residues. Trimming pared 1 base from V and 5 bases from J, leaving 10 bases between. The CDR3, as DNA: TGTGCCAGCAGCTTAGACAGACAGAGAGATACGCAGTATTTT. It is translated as CASSLDRQRDTQYF.

The chain combines TRBV28 with TRBJ2-1; the D gene is possibly TRBD2 (5 bases). Trimming removed 6 bases from V and 0 bases from J, with 15 bases in between. This CDR3 is built from 16 residues. CDR1 is MDHEN and CDR2 is SYDVKM in the germline V gene. CDR3 amino acids: CASRSPRRDSYNEQFF. In nucleotides, the CDR3 is TGTGCCAGCAGATCCCCCCGCCGGGACTCCTACAATGAGCAGTTCTTC.

The chain uses TRBV28 and TRBJ1-1, with D perhaps TRBD1 (5 bases). Germline CDR1 is MDHEN and CDR2 is SYDVKM. V was clipped by 5 bases and J by 4 bases, with 11 bases between them. CDR3 length equals 13 residues. The CDR3 DNA is TGTGCCAGCAGTAGTCACCAGGGCACTGAAGCTTTCTTT. It encodes CASSSHQGTEAFF.

The chain uses TRBV19 and TRBJ1-2; possibly TRBD1 for D (5 bases). CDR3 length equals 13 residues. In germline, CDR1 is LNHDA, CDR2 SQIVND (reference sequence). V was shortened by 7 bases and J by 6 bases, with 15 bases between the two germline ends. CDR3 in DNA: TGTGCCAGTACCCCGTCGGGGGGTAATGGCTACACCTTC. Translated, it gives CASTPSGGNGYTF.

The rearrangement links TRBV5-1 to TRBJ2-3; D is possibly TRBD2 (6 bases). Germline V lookup: CDR1 SGHRS, CDR2 YFSETQ. The CDR3 length is 16 residues. V was clipped by 0 bases and J by 5 bases, with 16 bases between them. The CDR3 DNA reads as TGCGCCAGCAGCTTGGGTATTAGCGGCGAGATAGATACGCAGTATTTT. Its protein is CASSLGISGEIDTQYF. The full variable domain, with the rest looked up from reference TRBV5-1 and TRBJ2-3, is KAGVTQTPRYLIKTRGQQVTLSCSPISGHRSVSWYQQTPGQGLQFLFEYFSETQRNKGNFPGRFSGRQFSNSRSEMNVSTLELGDSALYLCASSLGISGEIDTQYFGPGTRLTVL.

This sequence joins TRBV11-1 and TRBJ1-1, with D uncertain. CDR1 is SGHAT, CDR2 FQDESV, per germline (reference sequence). The V gene lost 3 bases and the J gene lost 7 bases, with 12 bases spanning the gap. The CDR3 spans 13 residues. Here the CDR3 reads CASSFSTPNEAFF. CDR3 in DNA: TGTGCCAGCAGCTTTAGTACCCCGAATGAAGCTTTCTTT. Variable domain in full (rest from reference TRBV11-1 and TRBJ1-1): EAEVAQSPRYKITEKSQAVAFWCDPISGHATLYWYRQILGQGPELLVQFQDESVVDDSQLPKDRFSAERLKGVDSTLKIQPAELGDSAMYLCASSFSTPNEAFFGQGTRLTVV.

The rearrangement links TRBV18 to TRBJ2-5; 8 bases are shared with TRBD1. The CDR3 contains 16 residues. Germline V CDR1 and CDR2: KGHSH, LQKENI. V gave up 3 bases and J gave up 2 bases; unmatched junction bases: 8. The CDR3: CASSPYGQGQQETQYF. The CDR3 nucleotides read TGTGCCAGCTCACCCTATGGACAGGGTCAACAAGAGACCCAGTACTTC. Using reference TRBV18 and TRBJ2-5 for the parts outside the CDR3, the full variable domain is NAGVMQNPRHLVRRRGQEARLRCSPMKGHSHVYWYRQLPEEGLKFMVYLQKENIIDESGMPKERFSAEFPKEGPSILRIQQVVRGDSAAYFCASSPYGQGQQETQYFGPGTRLLVL.